This T cell receptor (beta chain) was sequenced in a study of PD-L1 blockade in urothelial cancer. Whole-study context: Patients started atezolizumab in the mid-2010s, 1,200 mg intravenously every 3 weeks. Bladder-origin urothelial cancer in males covered about 90% of the roughly 30 patients.

The CDR3 runs 15 residues. Germline-derived CDR1 and CDR2 are MNHNS and SASEGT. J gave up 6 bases and V 3 bases, and 5 bases lay outside the gene matches. TCRdb's table, derived via immunoSEQ multiplex PCR, lists solely in-frame clones and lacks some. The sample contains 70,000 or so clones, roughly 88% of which appear only once. Specified time point: pretreatment peripheral blood. The sample was PBMCs, taken around atezolizumab (anti-PD-L1) treatment. The TCR sequence derives from a man between 70 and 80 years old with urothelial cancer. V gene TRBV6-1 combines with J gene TRBJ2-7; TRBD2 agrees at 13 bases. The CDR3 is CASSEFRLAGGEQYF. The CDR3 coding sequence is TGTGCCAGCAGTGAGTTTAGACTAGCGGGAGGCGAGCAGTACTTC.